These T cell receptor beta chains were read from a single sample in a study of cytomegalovirus exposure and HLA in healthy donors. The method was immunoSEQ multiplex PCR; TCRdb's version includes in-frame clones alone and lacks a portion of them. This sample has hundreds of thousands of clones, with 86% found just once. The sample consisted of PBMCs. The source is a woman aged 18-29 years in good health and CMV-seronegative. Each CDR3 is given with its conserved first and last residue. D genes are given only for firm matches. Only some rows state a clone size, as once, few, many or a class for expanded clones.

V,D,J,size,CDR3,DNA
TRBV19,TRBD2,TRBJ2-3,-,CASSIPAGEGTDTQYF,TGTGCCAGTAGTATCCCGGCGGGGGAGGGCACAGATACGCAGTATTTT
TRBV30,-,TRBJ2-4,-,CAWSLRYGLAKNIQYF,TGTGCCTGGAGTCTCCGGTACGGACTAGCCAAAAACATTCAGTACTTC
TRBV11-2,-,TRBJ1-2,-,CASSSPRTVTKSYGYTF,TGTGCCAGCAGTTCCCCCCGGACAGTGACTAAAAGCTATGGCTACACCTTC
TRBV28,TRBD2,TRBJ2-4,-,CASRGGGENIQYF,TGTGCCAGCAGAGGCGGGGGTGAAAACATTCAGTACTTC
TRBV28,-,TRBJ1-2,-,CASRHPKGTNYGYTF,TGTGCCAGCAGACACCCGAAGGGGACTAACTATGGCTACACCTTC
TRBV5-1,-,TRBJ2-1,-,CASSFRGDTYNEQFF,TGCGCCAGCAGCTTCCGGGGGGACACCTACAATGAGCAGTTCTTC
TRBV7-9,TRBD1,TRBJ1-5,-,CASSTDRGDQPQHF,TGTGCCAGCAGCACGGACAGGGGAGATCAGCCCCAGCATTTT
TRBV19,TRBD2,TRBJ2-2,-,CASSLLAGDRELFF,TGTGCCAGTAGTCTACTAGCGGGGGACCGGGAGCTGTTTTTT
TRBV6-5,TRBD2,TRBJ2-7,few,CASSYSPTSETYEQYF,TGTGCCAGCAGTTACTCACCGACTAGCGAGACCTACGAGCAGTACTTC
TRBV9,-,TRBJ2-1,-,CASSEGGGSSYNEQFF,TGTGCCAGCAGCGAGGGAGGTGGCAGCTCCTACAATGAGCAGTTCTTC
TRBV13,-,TRBJ1-3,-,CASSSAGVGSGNTIYF,TGTGCCAGCAGCTCGGCAGGGGTCGGGTCTGGAAACACCATATATTTT
TRBV7-6,-,TRBJ2-7,once,CASSSMGTREEQYF,TGTGCCAGCAGCTCGATGGGGACCCGGGAGGAGCAGTACTTC
TRBV27,TRBD2,TRBJ2-3,-,CASSLWSSGGLSDTQYF,TGTGCCAGCAGTTTATGGTCCAGCGGGGGGTTGTCAGATACGCAGTATTTT
TRBV10-2,-,TRBJ1-2,-,CASSESVPRFREVHGYTF,TGCGCCAGCAGTGAGTCAGTTCCTCGGTTCAGGGAGGTTCATGGCTACACCTTC
TRBV10-2,-,TRBJ1-5,-,CASSEAENQPQHF,TGCGCCAGCAGTGAGGCAGAAAATCAGCCCCAGCATTTT